This passage covers 11 T cell receptor beta chains from one sample sequenced in a study of blood T cell repertoires in COVID-19. Libraries were prepared by immunoSEQ multiplex PCR; TCRdb keeps only in-frame clonotypes and omits some of them. The sample lists 250,000 to 350,000 clones; 75% to 95% were seen once. What was sequenced was PBMCs or T cells enriched from blood (not recorded which). These receptors all come from a woman aged 30 to 39 who had recovered from COVID-19.

CDR3 sequence: CASSFSGRTSTDTQYF. CDR3 nucleotide sequence: TGTGCCAGCAGCTTTAGCGGGAGAACTAGCACAGATACGCAGTATTTT. The rearrangement links TRBV11-2 to TRBJ2-3, with TRBD2 matching 9 bases. Germline values: CDR1 SGHAT, CDR2 FQNNGV. This CDR3 comprises 16 residues. V shed 3 bases and J 0 bases; nucleotides not matched to a gene: 4. Full variable domain (rest looked up from reference TRBV11-2 and TRBJ2-3): EAGVAQSPRYKIIEKRQSVAFWCNPISGHATLYWYQQILGQGPKLLIQFQNNGVVDDSQLPKDRFSAERLKGVDSTLKIQPAKLEDSAVYLCASSFSGRTSTDTQYFGPGTRLTVL.

The chain carries TRBV4-1 and TRBJ1-5; the D gene is possibly TRBD1 (5 bases). Germline V gene sequence: CDR1 MGHRA, CDR2 YSYEKL. The CDR3 extends over 15 amino acids. Trimming stripped 4 bases from V and 7 bases from J, with 17 bases between. CDR3 protein: CASSPSPGSNQPQHF. Written as DNA, the CDR3 is TGCGCCAGCAGCCCTTCCCCAGGGTCCAACCAGCCCCAGCATTTT.

V gene TRBV4-2 combines with J gene TRBJ1-3, with 8 bases identical to TRBD1. The V and J ends lost 3 bases and 0 bases, in that order; junction bases with no gene match: 1. The CDR3 contains 15 residues. The V gene's germline CDR1 is LGHNA and CDR2 YNFKEQ. This chain's CDR3 is CASSHTGGSGNTIYF. The CDR3 DNA follows: TGTGCCAGCAGCCATACAGGGGGCTCTGGAAACACCATATATTTT.

The V and J genes are TRBV7-2 and TRBJ1-2; a weak D match, TRBD1 (6 bases). V was pared by 4 bases and J by 1 base, with 22 bases between. Germline V lookup: CDR1 SGHTA, CDR2 FQGNSA. The CDR3 loop spans 18 amino acids. The CDR3 DNA is TGTGCCAGCAGCTCGACCTATTTCGGACAGCCTCTTAACTATGGCTACACCTTC. This gives the protein CASSSTYFGQPLNYGYTF.

V and J are TRBV4-3 and TRBJ2-7, with D perhaps matching TRBD2 (5 bases). Per germline, CDR1 LGHNA and CDR2 YSLEER. Trimming took off 1 base at V and 4 bases at J, with 8 bases between the two ends. CDR3 size: 13 residues. DNA for the CDR3: TGCGCCAGCAGCCAAGCTCGGGGTTACGAGCAGTACTTC. Translated, it gives CASSQARGYEQYF.

The chain couples TRBV19 to TRBJ1-1, with 7 bases matching TRBD1. Germline trimming cut 6 bases from V and 3 bases from J; bases unmatched to any gene: 7. There are 14 residues in the CDR3. Germline V gene data show CDR1 as LNHDA and CDR2 as SQIVND (reference sequence). The CDR3 DNA reads TGTGCCAGTAGGGGGGACAGAGATCACACTGAAGCTTTCTTT. Protein sequence: CASRGDRDHTEAFF.

The count of this clone is one. The chain carries TRBV3-1 (or the pseudogene TRBV3-2) and TRBJ1-5; D unresolved. There are 14 residues in the CDR3. Germline assignment: CDR1 LGHDT and CDR2 YNNKEL (reference sequence). The V end was cut by 5 bases, the J end by 0 bases, with 8 bases between. The CDR3 sequence is CASSSGGSNQPQHF. The CDR3 DNA is TGTGCCAGCAGCTCGGGTGGTAGCAATCAGCCCCAGCATTTT.

The gene calls are TRBV7-3 and TRBJ2-3; TRBD2 matches at 10 bases. Germline CDR1 SGHTA, CDR2 FQGTGA. Losses at the gene ends were 2 bases for V and 5 bases for J; bases not matched to a gene: 7. The CDR3 is 16 residues long. CDR3 in amino acids: CASSLSSGRGIDTQYF. DNA of the CDR3: TGTGCCAGCAGCTTATCTAGCGGGAGAGGTATAGATACGCAGTATTTT.

The V call is TRBV4-3, the J call TRBJ1-6, with 7 bases identical to TRBD1. Trimming removed 4 bases from V and 8 bases from J; junction bases left unmatched: 5. Germline V CDR1 and CDR2: LGHNA, YSLEER. The CDR3 spans 14 residues. In nucleotides, the CDR3 is TGCGCCAGCAGCCCCGGGGACAGTGATTCACCCCTCCACTTT. The encoded protein is CASSPGDSDSPLHF.

V gene TRBV28 combines with J gene TRBJ1-3; no definite D call. Germline V gene data show CDR1 as MDHEN and CDR2 as SYDVKM. Trimming shortened V by 6 bases and J by 1 base, and 13 bases separated the two germline ends. This CDR3 is built from 15 residues. CDR3 DNA sequence: TGTGCCAGCAGCCCCCCCGCCGGTTCTGGAAACACCATATATTTT. Protein product: CASSPPAGSGNTIYF.

This clone was observed once. The chain has TRBV9 and TRBJ2-3; D is possibly TRBD1 (5 bases). Per germline, CDR1 SGDLS and CDR2 YYNGEE. V lost 3 bases, J lost 4 bases, and 12 bases lay in between. The CDR3 is 14 residues long. CDR3 region: CASSAEPGPDTQYF. CDR3 DNA: TGTGCCAGCAGCGCCGAACCAGGGCCAGATACGCAGTATTTT.